This TCR beta chain was sequenced for a study of T cell responses to AZD1222 COVID-19 vaccine. Study observations and caveats: Reportedly, nearly half of unique spike TCRs recognized epitopes outside B.1.351/B.1.1.7 mutations. The peak T cell response came first, and repertoires were sampled only after it.

Data came from immunoSEQ multiplex PCR; TCRdb stores just in-frame clones and leaves some out. The sample includes about 160,000 clones, approximately 93% of them seen just once. In the case of this clone: Its antigen is currently unknown.

This CDR3 is 18 amino acids long. The germline V gene encodes CDR1 SGHDN and CDR2 FVKESK. The junction had 11 bases not matched to a gene; V was cut back by 1 base and J by 4 bases. The TCR was taken from an adult in good health. The chain employs TRBV14 and TRBJ1-2, with 11 positions matching TRBD1. Here the sequenced sample was peripheral blood, taken on day 0 of AZD1222 vaccination. DNA of the CDR3: TGTGCCAGCAGCCAAGTATTCCGGACCGGGACAGGGGGCTATGGCTACACCTTC. Amino acids: CASSQVFRTGTGGYGYTF.